This TCR beta chain is from a study of cytomegalovirus exposure and HLA in healthy donors. This clone was recorded only once. The PCR made use of 60 Vbeta and 13 Jbeta primers. Sequencing used immunoSEQ multiplex PCR; TCRdb keeps in-frame clones, though not all of them. Seen here are fewer than 140,000 clones, around three quarters observed once, and the top ten hold 0.79%. The ends were cut back, 0 bases at V and 6 bases at J, with 15 bases in the middle. Germline-derived CDR1 and CDR2 are LGHNA and YSLEER. The CDR3 is made up of 17 amino acids. The sample taken for sequencing was PBMCs. The rearrangement uses TRBV4-3 and TRBJ1-6, with D possibly being TRBD1 (5 bases). The source of this sequence is a boy between 10 and 17 years old in good health and CMV-seronegative. The CDR3 nucleotides are TGCGCCAGCAGCCAAGATTTTGGGGGGGGAAGTAATTCACCCCTCCACTTT. This codes for CASSQDFGGGSNSPLHF.